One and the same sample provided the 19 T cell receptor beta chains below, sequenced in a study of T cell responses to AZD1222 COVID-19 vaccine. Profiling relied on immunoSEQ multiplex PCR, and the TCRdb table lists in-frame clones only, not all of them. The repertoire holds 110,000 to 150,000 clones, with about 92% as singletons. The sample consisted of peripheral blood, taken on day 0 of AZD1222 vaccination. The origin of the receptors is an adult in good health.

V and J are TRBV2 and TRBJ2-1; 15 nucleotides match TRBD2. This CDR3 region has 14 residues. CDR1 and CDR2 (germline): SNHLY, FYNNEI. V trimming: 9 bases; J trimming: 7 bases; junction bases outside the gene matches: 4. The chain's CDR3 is CARSGTSGRNEQFF. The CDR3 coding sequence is TGTGCCAGAAGCGGGACTAGCGGGAGGAATGAGCAGTTCTTC. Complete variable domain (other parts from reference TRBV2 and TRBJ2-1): EPEVTQTPSHQVTQMGQEVILRCVPISNHLYFYWYRQILGQKVEFLVSFYNNEISEKSEIFDDQFSVERPDGSNFTLKIRSTKLEDSAMYFCARSGTSGRNEQFFGPGTRLTVL.

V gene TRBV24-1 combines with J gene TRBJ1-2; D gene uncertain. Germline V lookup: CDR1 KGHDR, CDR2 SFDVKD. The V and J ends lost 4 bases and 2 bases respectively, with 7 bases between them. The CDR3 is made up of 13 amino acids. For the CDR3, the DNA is TGTGCCACCAGTGAGAATACGAACTATGGCTACACCTTC. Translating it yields CATSENTNYGYTF.

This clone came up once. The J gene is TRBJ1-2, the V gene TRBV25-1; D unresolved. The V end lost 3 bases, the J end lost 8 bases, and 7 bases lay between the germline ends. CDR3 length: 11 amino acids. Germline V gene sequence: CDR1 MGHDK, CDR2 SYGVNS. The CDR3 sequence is CASSDRSGYTF. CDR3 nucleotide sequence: TGTGCCAGCAGTGACAGGTCCGGCTACACCTTC.

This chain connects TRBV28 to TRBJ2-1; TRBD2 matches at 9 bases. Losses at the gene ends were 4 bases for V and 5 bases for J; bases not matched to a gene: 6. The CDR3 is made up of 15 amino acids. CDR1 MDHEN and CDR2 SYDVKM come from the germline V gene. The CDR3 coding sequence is TGTGCCAGCAGTTATAGCGGGAGTGCCAACAATGAGCAGTTCTTC. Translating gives CASSYSGSANNEQFF. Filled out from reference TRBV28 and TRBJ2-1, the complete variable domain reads DVKVTQSSRYLVKRTGEKVFLECVQDMDHENMFWYRQDPGLGLRLIYFSYDVKMKEKGDIPEGYSVSREKKERFSLILESASTNQTSMYLCASSYSGSANNEQFFGPGTRLTVL.

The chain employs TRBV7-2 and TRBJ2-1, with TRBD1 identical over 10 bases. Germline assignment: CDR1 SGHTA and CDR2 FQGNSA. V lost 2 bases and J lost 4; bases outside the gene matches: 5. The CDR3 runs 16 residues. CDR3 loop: CASSLSLGQGYNEQFF. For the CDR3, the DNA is TGTGCCAGCAGCTTATCTTTGGGACAGGGGTACAATGAGCAGTTCTTC.

The CDR3 DNA sequence: TGCGCCAGCAGCCACCCGGGACAGGAGACAGATACGCAGTATTTT. Its protein is CASSHPGQETDTQYF. This chain links TRBV4-3 with TRBJ2-3, with 8 nucleotides matching TRBD1. The J segment lost 3 bases and the V segment lost 3 bases, leaving 5 bases of the junction unmatched. The CDR3 sequence is 15 residues long. The germline gives CDR1 LGHNA, CDR2 YSLEER.

The CDR3 DNA reads TGTGCCAGCAGCTTATTACTAGCGGGAGTAGTAAGGACCGGGGAGCTGTTTTTT. It codes for CASSLLLAGVVRTGELFF. The chain employs TRBV5-6 and TRBJ2-2, with 11 nucleotides matching TRBD2. From germline, CDR1 is SGHDT and CDR2 YYEEEE. The length of the CDR3 is 18 residues. With V trimmed by 2 bases and J by 5 bases, 11 bases remained unmatched.

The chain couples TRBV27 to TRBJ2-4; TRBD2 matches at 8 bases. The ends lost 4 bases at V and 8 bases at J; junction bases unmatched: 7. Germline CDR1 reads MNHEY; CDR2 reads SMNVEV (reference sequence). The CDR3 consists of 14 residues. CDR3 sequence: CASSSSGSGDIQYF. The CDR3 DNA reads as TGTGCCAGCAGTTCTAGCGGGTCGGGGGACATTCAGTACTTC.

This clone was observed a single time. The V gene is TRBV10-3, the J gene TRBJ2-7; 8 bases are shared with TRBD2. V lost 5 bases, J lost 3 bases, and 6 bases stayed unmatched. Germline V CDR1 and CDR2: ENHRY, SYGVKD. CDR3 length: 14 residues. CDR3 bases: TGTGCCATCAGTTCTGAAAGCGGGAGCTACGAGCAGTACTTC. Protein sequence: CAISSESGSYEQYF.

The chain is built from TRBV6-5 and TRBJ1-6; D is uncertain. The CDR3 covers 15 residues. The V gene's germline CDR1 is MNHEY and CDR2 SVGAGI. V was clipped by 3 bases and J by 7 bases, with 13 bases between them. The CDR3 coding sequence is TGTGCCAGCAGTTATGAATTCCCTTACAATTCACCCCTCCACTTT. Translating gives CASSYEFPYNSPLHF.

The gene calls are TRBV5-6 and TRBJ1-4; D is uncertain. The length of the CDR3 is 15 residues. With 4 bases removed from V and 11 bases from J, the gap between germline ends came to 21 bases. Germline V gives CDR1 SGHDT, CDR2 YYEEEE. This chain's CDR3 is CASSADASPIRKLFF. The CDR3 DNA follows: TGTGCCAGCAGCGCGGACGCTTCCCCAATAAGGAAACTGTTTTTT.

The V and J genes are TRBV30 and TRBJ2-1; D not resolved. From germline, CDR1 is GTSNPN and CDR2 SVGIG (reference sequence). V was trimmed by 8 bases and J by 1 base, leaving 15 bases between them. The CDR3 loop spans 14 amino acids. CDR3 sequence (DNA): TGTGCCATAAAACCTAAGGAGTCCTACAATGAGCAGTTCTTC. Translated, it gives CAIKPKESYNEQFF.

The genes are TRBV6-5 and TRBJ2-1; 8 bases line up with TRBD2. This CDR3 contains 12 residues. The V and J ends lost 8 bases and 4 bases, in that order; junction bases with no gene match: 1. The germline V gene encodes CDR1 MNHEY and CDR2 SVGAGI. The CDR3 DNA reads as TGTGCCAGCCAGCGGGAGTACAATGAGCAGTTCTTC. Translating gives CASQREYNEQFF.

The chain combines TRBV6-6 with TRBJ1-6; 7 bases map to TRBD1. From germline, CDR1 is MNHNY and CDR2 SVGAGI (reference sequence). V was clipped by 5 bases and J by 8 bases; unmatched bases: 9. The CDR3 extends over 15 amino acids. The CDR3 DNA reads TGTGCCAGCAGTAAACCCAGGGGGTTGGATTCACCCCTCCACTTT. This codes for CASSKPRGLDSPLHF.

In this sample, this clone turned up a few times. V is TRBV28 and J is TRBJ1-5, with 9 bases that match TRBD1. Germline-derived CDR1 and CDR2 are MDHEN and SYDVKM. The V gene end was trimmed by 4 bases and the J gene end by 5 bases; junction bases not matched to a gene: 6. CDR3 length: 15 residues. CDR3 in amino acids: CASSSTGGRDQPQHF. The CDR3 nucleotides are TGTGCCAGCAGTTCGACAGGGGGGAGGGATCAGCCCCAGCATTTT.

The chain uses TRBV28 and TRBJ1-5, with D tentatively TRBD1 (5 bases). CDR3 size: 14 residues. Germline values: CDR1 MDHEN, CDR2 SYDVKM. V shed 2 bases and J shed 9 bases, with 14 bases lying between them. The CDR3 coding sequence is TGTGCCAGCAGTTTACAGGGTTTAGGTTGGCCCCAGCATTTT. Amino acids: CASSLQGLGWPQHF.

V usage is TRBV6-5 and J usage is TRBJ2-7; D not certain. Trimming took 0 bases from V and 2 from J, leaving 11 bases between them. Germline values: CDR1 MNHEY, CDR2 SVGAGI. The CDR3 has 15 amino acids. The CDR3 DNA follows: TGTGCCAGCAGTTACTCGAATCTCGGCCCCTACGAGCAGTACTTC. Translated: CASSYSNLGPYEQYF.

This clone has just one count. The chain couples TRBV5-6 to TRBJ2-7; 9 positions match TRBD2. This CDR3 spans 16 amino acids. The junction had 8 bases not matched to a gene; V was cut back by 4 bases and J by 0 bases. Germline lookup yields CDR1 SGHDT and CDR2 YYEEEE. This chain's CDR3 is CASSLKREVSSYEQYF. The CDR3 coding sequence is TGTGCCAGCAGCCTAAAGCGGGAGGTCAGCTCCTACGAGCAGTACTTC.

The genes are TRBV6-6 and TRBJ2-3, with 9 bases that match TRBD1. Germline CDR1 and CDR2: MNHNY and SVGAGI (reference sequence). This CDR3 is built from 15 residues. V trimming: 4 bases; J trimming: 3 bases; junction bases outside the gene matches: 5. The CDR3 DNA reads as TGTGCCAGCAGTTCCGGACAGGGGAGAACAGATACGCAGTATTTT. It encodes CASSSGQGRTDTQYF.